This TCR beta chain comes out of a study of patients and donors after allogeneic stem cell transplantation. The germline V gene encodes CDR1 SGHVS and CDR2 FQNEAQ. The CDR3 loop spans 13 amino acids. V lost 4 bases, J lost 3 bases, and 10 bases lay in between. One entry per CDR3 protein, called by TCRdb with MiXCR from the RT-PCR reads. The data show about 400,000 distinct CDR3 sequences, roughly 17% seen once. The sequence was collected from a human donor who was either an allogeneic HSCT recipient or a stem cell or donor lymphocyte infusion donor (not recorded which). It is not recorded whose cells these are; they may come from a transplant donor. The source material was blood, either unsorted or a sorted T cell fraction (not recorded which). The V and J genes are TRBV7-8 and TRBJ2-7; D call uncertain. CDR3 nucleotides: TGTGCCAGCAGCTCGCCTAATAGCTACGAGCAGTACTTC. Its translation is CASSSPNSYEQYF.